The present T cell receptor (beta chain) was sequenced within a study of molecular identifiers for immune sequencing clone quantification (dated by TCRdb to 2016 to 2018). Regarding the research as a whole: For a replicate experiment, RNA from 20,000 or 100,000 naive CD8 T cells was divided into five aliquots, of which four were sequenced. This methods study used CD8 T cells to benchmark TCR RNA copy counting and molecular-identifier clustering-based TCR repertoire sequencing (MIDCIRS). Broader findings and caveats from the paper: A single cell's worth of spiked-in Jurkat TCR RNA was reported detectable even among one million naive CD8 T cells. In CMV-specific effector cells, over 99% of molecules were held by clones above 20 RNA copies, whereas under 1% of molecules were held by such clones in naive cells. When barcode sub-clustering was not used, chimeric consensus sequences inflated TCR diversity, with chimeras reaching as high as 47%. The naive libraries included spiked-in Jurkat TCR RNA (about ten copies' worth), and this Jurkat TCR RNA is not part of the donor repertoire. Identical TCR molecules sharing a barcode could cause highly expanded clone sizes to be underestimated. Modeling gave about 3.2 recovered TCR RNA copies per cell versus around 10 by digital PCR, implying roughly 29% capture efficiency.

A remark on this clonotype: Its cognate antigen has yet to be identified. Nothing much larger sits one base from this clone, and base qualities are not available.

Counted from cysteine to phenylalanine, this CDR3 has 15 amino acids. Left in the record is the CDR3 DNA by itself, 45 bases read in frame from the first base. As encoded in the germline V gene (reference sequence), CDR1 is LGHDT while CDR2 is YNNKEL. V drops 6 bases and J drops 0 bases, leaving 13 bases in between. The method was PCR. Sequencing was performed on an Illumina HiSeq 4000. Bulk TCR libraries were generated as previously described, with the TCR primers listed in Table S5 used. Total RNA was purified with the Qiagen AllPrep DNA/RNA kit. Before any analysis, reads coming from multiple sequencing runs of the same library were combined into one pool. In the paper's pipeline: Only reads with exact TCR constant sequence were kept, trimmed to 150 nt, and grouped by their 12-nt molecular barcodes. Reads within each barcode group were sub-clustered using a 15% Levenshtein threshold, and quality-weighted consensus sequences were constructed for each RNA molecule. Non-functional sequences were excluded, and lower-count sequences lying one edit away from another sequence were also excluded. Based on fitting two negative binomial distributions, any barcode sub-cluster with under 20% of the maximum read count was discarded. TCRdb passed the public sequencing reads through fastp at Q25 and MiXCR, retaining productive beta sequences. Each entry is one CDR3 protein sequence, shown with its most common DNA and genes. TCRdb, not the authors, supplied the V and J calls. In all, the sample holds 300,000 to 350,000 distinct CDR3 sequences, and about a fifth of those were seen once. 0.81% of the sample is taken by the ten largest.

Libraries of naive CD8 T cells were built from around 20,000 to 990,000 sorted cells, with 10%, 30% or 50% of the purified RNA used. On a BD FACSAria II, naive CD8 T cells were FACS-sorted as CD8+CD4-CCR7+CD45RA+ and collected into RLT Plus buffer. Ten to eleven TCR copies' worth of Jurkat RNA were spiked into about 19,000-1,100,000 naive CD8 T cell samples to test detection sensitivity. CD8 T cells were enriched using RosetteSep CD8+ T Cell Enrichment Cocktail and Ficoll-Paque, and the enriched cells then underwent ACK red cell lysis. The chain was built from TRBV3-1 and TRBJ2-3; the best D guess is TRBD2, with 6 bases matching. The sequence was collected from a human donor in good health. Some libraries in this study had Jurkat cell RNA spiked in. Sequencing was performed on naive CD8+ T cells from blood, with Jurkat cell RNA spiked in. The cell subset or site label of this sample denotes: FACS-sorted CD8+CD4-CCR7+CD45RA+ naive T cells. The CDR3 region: CASSHPGTSTDTQYF. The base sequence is TGTGCCAGCAGTCACCCCGGGACTAGCACAGATACGCAGTATTTT.